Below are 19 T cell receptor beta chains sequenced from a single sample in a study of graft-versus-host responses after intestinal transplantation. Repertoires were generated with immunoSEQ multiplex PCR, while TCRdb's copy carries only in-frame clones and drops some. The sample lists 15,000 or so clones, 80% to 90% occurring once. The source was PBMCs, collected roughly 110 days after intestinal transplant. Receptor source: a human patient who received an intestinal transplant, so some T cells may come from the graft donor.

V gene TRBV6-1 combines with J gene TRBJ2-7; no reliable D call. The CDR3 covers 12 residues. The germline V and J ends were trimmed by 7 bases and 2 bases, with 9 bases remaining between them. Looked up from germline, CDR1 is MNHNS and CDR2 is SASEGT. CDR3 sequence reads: CASKVLAYEQYF. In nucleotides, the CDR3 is TGTGCCAGCAAGGTCCTAGCCTACGAGCAGTACTTC.

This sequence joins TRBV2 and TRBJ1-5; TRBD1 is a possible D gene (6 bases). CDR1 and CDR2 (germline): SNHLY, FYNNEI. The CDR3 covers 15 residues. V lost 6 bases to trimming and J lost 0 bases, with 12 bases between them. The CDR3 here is CASSDGTNSNQPQHF. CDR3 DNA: TGTGCCAGCAGCGATGGGACAAATAGCAATCAGCCCCAGCATTTT.

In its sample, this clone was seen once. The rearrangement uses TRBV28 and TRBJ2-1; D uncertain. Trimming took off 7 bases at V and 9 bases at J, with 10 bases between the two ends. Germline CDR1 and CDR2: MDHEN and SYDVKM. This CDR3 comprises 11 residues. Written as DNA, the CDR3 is TGTGCCAGCACCTCTACCGGTGAGCAGTTCTTC. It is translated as CASTSTGEQFF.

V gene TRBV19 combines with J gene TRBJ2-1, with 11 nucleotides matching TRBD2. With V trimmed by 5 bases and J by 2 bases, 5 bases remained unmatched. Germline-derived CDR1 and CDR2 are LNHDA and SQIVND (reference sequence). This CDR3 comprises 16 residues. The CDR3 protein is CASSGRTSGPYNEQFF. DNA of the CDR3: TGTGCCAGTAGTGGCCGGACTAGCGGGCCCTACAATGAGCAGTTCTTC.

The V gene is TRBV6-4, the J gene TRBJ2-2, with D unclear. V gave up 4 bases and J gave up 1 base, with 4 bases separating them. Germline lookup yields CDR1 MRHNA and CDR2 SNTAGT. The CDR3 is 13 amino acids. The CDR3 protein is CASSAKNTGELFF. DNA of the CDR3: TGTGCCAGCAGTGCGAAGAACACCGGGGAGCTGTTTTTT.

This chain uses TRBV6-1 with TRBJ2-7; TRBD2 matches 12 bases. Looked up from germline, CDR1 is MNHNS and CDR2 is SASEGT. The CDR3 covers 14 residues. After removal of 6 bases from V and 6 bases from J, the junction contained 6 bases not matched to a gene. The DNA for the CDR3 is TGTGCCAGCAGGGGGACTAGCGGGTCTGGCGAGCAGTACTTC. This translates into CASRGTSGSGEQYF.

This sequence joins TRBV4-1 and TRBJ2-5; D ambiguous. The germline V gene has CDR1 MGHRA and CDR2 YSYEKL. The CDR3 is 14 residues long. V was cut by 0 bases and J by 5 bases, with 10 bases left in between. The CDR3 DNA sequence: TGCGCCAGCAGCCAAGACAGGTTGTGGGAGACCCAGTACTTC. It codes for CASSQDRLWETQYF.

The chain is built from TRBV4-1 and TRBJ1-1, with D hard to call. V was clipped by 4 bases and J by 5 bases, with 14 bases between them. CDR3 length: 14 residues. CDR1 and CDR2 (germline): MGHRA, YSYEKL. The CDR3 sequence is CASSLGPLGTEAFF. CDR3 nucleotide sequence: TGCGCCAGCAGCCTGGGCCCCCTGGGAACTGAAGCTTTCTTT.

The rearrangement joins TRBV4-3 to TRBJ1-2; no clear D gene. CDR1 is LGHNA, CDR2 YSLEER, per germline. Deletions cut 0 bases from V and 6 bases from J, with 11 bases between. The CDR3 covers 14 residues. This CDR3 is CASSQDGQSHGYTF. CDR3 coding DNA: TGCGCCAGCAGCCAAGATGGGCAAAGCCATGGCTACACCTTC.

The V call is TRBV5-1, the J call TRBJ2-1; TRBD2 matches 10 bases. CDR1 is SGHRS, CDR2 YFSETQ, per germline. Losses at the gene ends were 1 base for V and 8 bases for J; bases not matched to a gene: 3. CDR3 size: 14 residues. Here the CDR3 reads CASSLSSGSYEQFF. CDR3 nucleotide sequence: TGCGCCAGCAGCTTGTCTAGCGGGAGTTATGAGCAGTTCTTC.

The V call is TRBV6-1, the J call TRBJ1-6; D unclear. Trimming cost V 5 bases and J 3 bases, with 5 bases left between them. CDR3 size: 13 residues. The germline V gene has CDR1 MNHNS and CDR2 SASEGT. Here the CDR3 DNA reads TGTGCCAGCAGTTCGTTCTATAATTCACCCCTCCACTTT. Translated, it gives CASSSFYNSPLHF.

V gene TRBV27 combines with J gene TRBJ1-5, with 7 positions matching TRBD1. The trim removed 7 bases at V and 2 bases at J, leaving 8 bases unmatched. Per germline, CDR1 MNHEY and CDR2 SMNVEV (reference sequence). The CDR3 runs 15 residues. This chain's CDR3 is CASNARGGGNQPQHF. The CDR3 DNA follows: TGTGCCAGCAACGCCAGGGGGGGCGGCAATCAGCCCCAGCATTTT.

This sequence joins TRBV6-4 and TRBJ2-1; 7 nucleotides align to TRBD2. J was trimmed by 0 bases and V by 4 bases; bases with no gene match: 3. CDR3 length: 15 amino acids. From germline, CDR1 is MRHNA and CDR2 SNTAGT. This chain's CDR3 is CASSVASGSYNEQFF. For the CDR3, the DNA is TGTGCCAGCAGTGTGGCTAGCGGCTCCTACAATGAGCAGTTCTTC.

DNA of the CDR3: TGTGCCAGCAGCTTCGAGGGGGCGCGGGAGCAGTACTTC. Its protein product is CASSFEGAREQYF. This chain joins TRBV5-6 and TRBJ2-7, with 7 nucleotides matching TRBD1. The germline CDR1 and CDR2 sequences are SGHDT and YYEEEE. This CDR3 has 13 amino acids. With 2 bases clipped from V and 7 bases from J, the junction kept 6 bases outside the gene matches. The complete variable domain, with remaining parts taken from reference TRBV5-6 and TRBJ2-7, reads DAGVTQSPTHLIKTRGQQVTLRCSPKSGHDTVSWYQQALGQGPQFIFQYYEEEERQRGNFPDRFSGHQFPNYSSELNVNALLLGDSALYLCASSFEGAREQYFGPGTRLTVT.

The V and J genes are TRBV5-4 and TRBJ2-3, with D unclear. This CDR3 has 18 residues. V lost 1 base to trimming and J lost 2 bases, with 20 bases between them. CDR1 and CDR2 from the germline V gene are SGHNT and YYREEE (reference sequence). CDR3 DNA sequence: TGTGCCAGCAGCTTGAGTCTGGAGCCGGAGCGCCTCACAGATACGCAGTATTTT. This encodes CASSLSLEPERLTDTQYF.

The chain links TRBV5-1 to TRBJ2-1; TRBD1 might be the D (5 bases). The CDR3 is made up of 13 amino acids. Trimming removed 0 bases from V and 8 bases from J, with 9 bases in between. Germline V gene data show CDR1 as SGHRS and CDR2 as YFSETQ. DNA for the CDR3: TGCGCCAGCAGCTTGGATATAGGGGATGAGCAGTTCTTC. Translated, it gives CASSLDIGDEQFF.

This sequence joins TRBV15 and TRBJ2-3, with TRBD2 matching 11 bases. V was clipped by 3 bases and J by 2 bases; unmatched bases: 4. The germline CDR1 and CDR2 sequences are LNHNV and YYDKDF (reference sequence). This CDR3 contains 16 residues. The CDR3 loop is CATSRGTSGFTDTQYF. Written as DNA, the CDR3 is TGTGCCACCAGCAGGGGGACTAGCGGCTTCACAGATACGCAGTATTTT.

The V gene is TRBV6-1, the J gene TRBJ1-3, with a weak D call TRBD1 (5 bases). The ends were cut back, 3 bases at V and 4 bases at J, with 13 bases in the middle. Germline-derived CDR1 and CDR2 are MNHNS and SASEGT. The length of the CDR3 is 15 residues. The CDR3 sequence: CASSDDRDDGNTIYF. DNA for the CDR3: TGTGCCAGCAGTGACGACCGGGACGACGGAAACACCATATATTTT.

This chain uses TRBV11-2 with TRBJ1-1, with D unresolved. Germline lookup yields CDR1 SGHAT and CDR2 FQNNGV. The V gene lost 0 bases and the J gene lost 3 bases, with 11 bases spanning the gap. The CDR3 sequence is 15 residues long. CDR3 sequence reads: CASSLDWAMDTEAFF. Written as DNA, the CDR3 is TGTGCCAGCAGCTTAGATTGGGCCATGGACACTGAAGCTTTCTTT.